These 8 T cell receptor beta chains share one sample of origin, sequenced in a study of blood T cell repertoires in COVID-19. Repertoires were generated with immunoSEQ multiplex PCR, while TCRdb's copy carries only in-frame clones and drops some. The sample holds approximately 190,000 clones, around four fifths seen once. Material for sequencing was peripheral blood. These receptors were taken from a man aged 25-45 years with active or convalescent COVID-19.

This chain uses TRBV28 with TRBJ1-2; no definite D call. V lost 2 bases to trimming and J lost 1 base, with 14 bases between them. This CDR3 has 16 residues. The germline gives CDR1 MDHEN, CDR2 SYDVKM. The CDR3 nucleotides are TGTGCCAGCAGTTTAGACCCTAGTCCTATTAACTATGGCTACACCTTC. Translation gives CASSLDPSPINYGYTF.

The chain has TRBV6-2 or TRBV6-3 and TRBJ1-2; D gene unclear. The CDR3 extends over 11 amino acids. V was cut by 5 bases and J by 6 bases, with 7 bases left in between. Germline V lookup: CDR1 MNHEY, CDR2 SVGEGT. The CDR3 bases are TGTGCCAGCAGTAACAGAGATGGCTACACCTTC. This sequence encodes CASSNRDGYTF.

V and J are TRBV14 and TRBJ1-1; no firm D call. This CDR3 has 16 amino acids. CDR1 and CDR2 from the germline V gene are SGHDN and FVKESK. The germline V and J ends were trimmed by 4 bases and 0 bases, with 15 bases remaining between them. The CDR3 DNA is TGTGCCAGCAGCCCATATGCGGGGTTCATGAACACTGAAGCTTTCTTT. Amino acid sequence: CASSPYAGFMNTEAFF.

This clone was seen more than once but under ten times. This chain joins TRBV5-8 and TRBJ1-5; D ambiguous. V dropped 2 bases and J dropped 7 bases, with 7 bases sitting between them. Germline V gene sequence: CDR1 SGHTS, CDR2 YDEGEE. CDR3 length: 12 residues. The CDR3 spells CASSFGRQPQHF. CDR3 nucleotide sequence: TGTGCCAGCAGCTTTGGCAGGCAGCCCCAGCATTTT.

The chain joins TRBV7-6 to TRBJ2-1; TRBD2 matches 11 bases. Trimming cost V 5 bases and J 0 bases; bases outside gene matches: 9. The V gene's germline CDR1 is SGHVS and CDR2 FNYEAQ. The CDR3 runs 18 residues. The CDR3 DNA follows: TGTGCCAGCAGCGCACTAGCGGGAGACCCGAGCTCCTACAATGAGCAGTTCTTC. This gives the protein CASSALAGDPSSYNEQFF.

V usage is TRBV27 and J usage is TRBJ2-7; 7 nucleotides match TRBD1. With V trimmed by 2 bases and J by 5 bases, 3 bases remained unmatched. The CDR3 is 13 residues long. CDR1 MNHEY and CDR2 SMNVEV come from the germline V gene (reference sequence). The CDR3 coding sequence is TGTGCCAGCAGTTTAGTAGGGGGCCACGAGCAGTACTTC. Protein: CASSLVGGHEQYF.

The chain joins TRBV5-1 to TRBJ1-3; 7 bases are shared with TRBD1. V lost 4 bases and J lost 2; bases outside the gene matches: 9. The CDR3 totals 16 residues. CDR1 and CDR2 (germline): SGHRS, YFSETQ. The CDR3 loop is CASSPGQWVTGNTIYF. In nucleotides, the CDR3 is TGCGCCAGCAGCCCGGGACAGTGGGTGACTGGAAACACCATATATTTT.

This clone is a singleton in its sample. The chain links TRBV25-1 to TRBJ2-1, with 10 bases matching TRBD2. Germline lookup yields CDR1 MGHDK and CDR2 SYGVNS. The V gene end was trimmed by 1 base and the J gene end by 2 bases; junction bases not matched to a gene: 8. This CDR3 is 18 amino acids long. The CDR3 protein is CASSEFFSGRSPYNEQFF. The DNA for the CDR3 is TGTGCCAGCAGTGAATTTTTTAGCGGGAGGAGCCCCTACAATGAGCAGTTCTTC.